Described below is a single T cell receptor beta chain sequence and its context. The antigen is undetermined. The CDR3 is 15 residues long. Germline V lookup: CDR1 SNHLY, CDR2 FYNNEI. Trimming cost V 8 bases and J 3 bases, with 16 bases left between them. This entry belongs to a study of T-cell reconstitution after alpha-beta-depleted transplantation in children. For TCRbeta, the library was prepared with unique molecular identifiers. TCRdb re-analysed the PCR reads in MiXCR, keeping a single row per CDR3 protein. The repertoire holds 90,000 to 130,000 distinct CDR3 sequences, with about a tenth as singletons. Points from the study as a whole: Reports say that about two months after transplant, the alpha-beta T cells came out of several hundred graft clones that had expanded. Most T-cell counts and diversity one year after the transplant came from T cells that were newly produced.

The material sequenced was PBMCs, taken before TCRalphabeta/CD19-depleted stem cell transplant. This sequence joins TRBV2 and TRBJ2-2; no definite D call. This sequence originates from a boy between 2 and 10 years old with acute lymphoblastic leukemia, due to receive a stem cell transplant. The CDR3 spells CASHRRSPHTGELFF. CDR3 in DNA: TGTGCCAGCCACCGACGGTCCCCCCACACCGGGGAGCTGTTTTTT. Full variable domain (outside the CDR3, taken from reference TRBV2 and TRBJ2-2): EPEVTQTPSHQVTQMGQEVILRCVPISNHLYFYWYRQILGQKVEFLVSFYNNEISEKSEIFDDQFSVERPDGSNFTLKIRSTKLEDSAMYFCASHRRSPHTGELFFGEGSRLTVL.